The entry below gives a single TCR beta chain sequence along with its context. Its recognized antigen is unknown. Base qualities are not provided; no much larger clone lies one nucleotide away. The data are from a study of cytomegalovirus exposure and HLA in healthy donors listed by TCRdb under 2017. For the wider study: An earlier analysis of roughly 610 of the donors reported 276 Gb of sequence data and roughly 120 million unique TCR beta sequences obtained from around 180 million T cells. Roughly 5 DR-DQ haplotypes were treated as single units for association and clustering because of strong linkage in the cohort. The study was designed to test whether signatures of past pathogen exposure could be identified by cataloging public T cell receptors. To predict cytomegalovirus infection status, the study combined high-throughput TCR immunosequencing, statistical association of individual TCRs with disease status, and machine learning. Of the 300 to 500 genotyped donors, less than 90% were placed in the genetic ancestry cluster associated with self-reported Caucasian donors. A later genetic analysis used genome-wide SNP genotypes for about 65% of the 666 donors, treating that subset as a discovery cohort. Using immunosequencing, the study profiled T cell repertoires from approximately 700 subjects and related those repertoires to cytomegalovirus serostatus. All discovery cohort repertoires had been generated using a single sequencing platform. Rather than drawing on any new phenotypic data, the later analysis identified candidate immune exposures from TCR beta sequences and the way those sequences occurred across donors. Among around 400 genotyped donors of the cohort, an average of approximately 240,000 unique TCR beta nucleotide sequences were sequenced per donor, roughly 20% of them non-productive. Donor age, sex, ethnicity and CMV serostatus were compiled together with the repertoire data. Besides the first cohort of under 700 subjects, a separate validation cohort made up of around 120 different subjects was used. Typing coverage varied by locus: roughly 620-630 donors for A, B, C, DRB1 and DQB1; 500 to 550 for DQA1; about 590 for DPA1; 450 to 480 for DPB1. To study patterns of TCR occurrence, a later analysis re-analyzed previously published TCR beta repertoires from 600 to 750 donors and added high-resolution HLA genotyping. HLA typing included class I and class II loci at four-digit resolution. In an earlier analysis of 587 of the donors, high-throughput TCR beta sequencing was used to judge whether each TCR beta V gene segment behaved as functional or pseudogenic. Around 320 gigabases of sequencing data and 70 million to 85 million unique TCR sequences were included in an early release covering roughly 600 HLA-typed donors.

To prepare the library, the immunoSEQ multiplex PCR assay was applied. A mixture of 60 forward primers for TCR Vbeta segments and 13 reverse primers for TCR Jbeta segments was used in the multiplex PCR. A multiplex PCR assay on genomic DNA amplified the CDR3 region of rearranged TCR beta genes. Amplified TCR beta libraries were sequenced as 87-base-pair reads on the Illumina HiSeq System. In the source study's methods: A later analysis counted approximately 76 million unique TCR beta chains across the 640 or so repertoires, and roughly 11 million of these chains were shared by at least two donors. A nearest-neighbor algorithm error-corrected the raw reads and collapsed the reads into unique sequences, merging closely related sequences to remove PCR and sequencing errors. To assign V, D and J gene segments, CDR3 sequences were aligned to IMGT reference sequences. For a sequence to be retained, a match of at least six nucleotides was required to both a V gene segment and a J gene segment. Rearrangements were classified as productive when the CDR3 lacked stop codons and remained in frame with V and J, and all other rearrangements were classified as non-productive. Following IMGT convention, CDR3 was defined as the stretch from the second conserved V-encoded cysteine up to the conserved J-encoded phenylalanine. The earlier analysis of about 590 of the donors excluded sequences that lacked an unambiguous match to a single V gene segment. An earlier analysis of fewer than 750 of the donors classified V segments as functional when productive rearrangements were above 56.7% and as segregating when the standard deviation between donors was above 5%. A statistical classification framework was built for diagnosing cytomegalovirus status from the catalog of TCR beta chain sequences. In a later analysis, V and J genes were assigned by comparing TCR nucleotide sequences against IMGT/GENE-DB human TR gene sequences. In a later analysis, CDR3 sequences and most-parsimonious VDJ recombination scenarios were assigned using the TCRdist pipeline. In a later analysis, every TCR beta chain was defined by the combination of its CDR3 amino acid sequence and its V-gene family, and reads without a unique V-gene family were dropped. As a way to deal with suspected cross-contamination and a sequencing artifact, a later analysis dropped over 550 nucleotide sequences that were highly shared and had low generation probability. For each public chain, a later analysis derived a clonal expansion index from normalized ranks of inferred template counts within each repertoire. Generation probabilities in a later analysis came from a VDJ recombination model fitted to out-of-frame rearrangements, and those results were checked against IGoR. A later analysis scored TCR-TCR, TCR-HLA and TCR-CMV co-occurrence with hypergeometric tests, applying a repertoire-size bias correction to TCR pairs. False discovery rates were estimated in a later analysis by permuting HLA or CMV assignments 20 times. In a later analysis, co-occurring TCRs were grouped using DBSCAN, with TCRdist sequence similarity added in when clustering inside HLA-allele-positive subsets. For co-occurrence clustering, repertoires with fewer than 30,000 or more than 120,000 public chains were excluded, along with 5 or 6 repertoires with anomalous nucleotide sharing. TCRdb re-hosts the immuneACCESS table, in-frame sequences only. Its copies lack some clones; in the studies checked, an unresolved V gene accounts for under half of them, and the cause for the rest is not known. V, J and clone size were drawn from that table, and D and trimming were deduced from the DNA. Present in this sample are about 110,000 clones, around 85% of which were seen just once. The ten biggest clones cover around 1.9% of the sample.

What the authors observed across the whole study: Most TCR sequences were observed very rarely across donors, whereas some public TCRs were present in many individuals. HLA typing was unavailable for some donors at each locus, so association tests used only the typed subset. The presence/absence analyses assumed that sequencing depth was roughly uniform across donors, and that assumption may not be true. When HLA alleles, especially DR and DQ, strongly co-occurred, TCR associations were difficult to assign to individual alleles. In an earlier analysis of fewer than 750 of the donors, most TCR beta V segments were observed in productive rearrangements about 87% or about 30% of the time, broadly matching IMGT annotations. In vitro tests confirmed that a few of the cytomegalovirus-associated TCR beta chains recognize cytomegalovirus antigens. Correlated functional status among segregating V segments might be attributable to linkage disequilibrium, but an unknown experimental factor could not be ruled out. Because the 87-base-pair reads could not distinguish some IMGT-functional V segments, including TRBV6-2 and TRBV6-3, those segments were excluded. The authors suggested that the approach could potentially be extended to other disease states and immunological phenotypes. Because counts were too low, 15 or so rarely observed V segments, including chromosome 9 orphons, were excluded from the earlier analysis of around 640 of the donors. The study listed over 150 TCR beta chains as associated with cytomegalovirus. According to a later analysis, parvovirus B19, influenza, CMV and Epstein-Barr virus appeared linked to several top co-occurrence clusters. In a later analysis, HLA-associated TCR beta chains were found to be more clonally expanded and to have lower generation probabilities than equally common non-associated chains. The classifier was reported to diagnose cytomegalovirus status with high specificity and sensitivity in both the original cohort and the validation cohort. In a later analysis, TCR association rates were found to vary across HLA loci, with the most associated TCRs seen for DRB1 alleles and the fewest for HLA-C alleles. For the cohort, immune exposure information was limited to CMV serostatus. A later analysis associated 16,951 TCR beta sequences with specific HLA alleles at a false discovery rate of 0.05. According to a later genetic analysis, donors in an Asian-associated ancestry cluster had fewer N-insertions in productive TCRs than the approximately 670-donor mean. A further reported finding was that TCR beta sequences accurately predicted the HLA-A and HLA-B alleles for most subjects in the first cohort. V-gene and J-gene trimming of TCR beta chains was associated with a missense DCLRE1C variant in a later genetic analysis, and the association was replicated in an independent cohort. Most CMV-associated TCR beta chains appeared to be HLA-restricted in a later analysis, and the HLA associations seemed to be driven largely by CMV exposure. A cluster of highly shared sequence variants was judged likely to represent a technical artifact of the sequencing pipeline. In this cohort, only TCR beta chains were sequenced, and detectable features were limited by the absence of alpha or paired-chain data.

Including the terminal cysteine and phenylalanine, the CDR3 comprises 14 residues. The DNA shown is the 42-base CDR3, in frame from base 1. CDR1 and CDR2, looked up from the germline V gene (reference sequence), are GTSNPN and SVGIG. V loses 3 bases of germline sequence and J loses 2 bases, and the interval between the two ends is 11 bases. In total, around 600 healthy bone marrow donors made up the cohort. Cohort members were all nominally healthy when sampled, although unrecorded immune exposures were likely present. The donor was CMV seronegative and belonged to the group of around 400 seronegative cohort members. A peripheral blood sample was collected from each donor, and TCR beta sequencing was performed on peripheral blood mononuclear cells. Genomic DNA extraction from the blood cell samples was performed with the Qiagen DNeasy Blood Extraction Kit.

The origin of this receptor is a man in his forties or fifties in good health and CMV-seronegative. The sequenced sample consisted of PBMCs. The rearranged chain carries TRBV30 and TRBJ1-3; the D gene is not confidently resolved. The bases read TGTGCCTGGAGCGCCTTGGTAGCTGGAAACACCATATATTTT. This is translated as CAWSALVAGNTIYF.